The clone carrying this TCR beta chain is large within its sample. Sequencing used immunoSEQ v3.0 at survey level. Only in-frame clones appear in the TCRdb table, and some are missing; sequencing was by immunoSEQ multiplex PCR. The table lists about 11,000 clones, around 84% of them singletons. This specimen comes from a study of long-term antiretroviral therapy in people with HIV. The V gene end was trimmed by 0 bases and the J gene end by 0 bases; junction bases not matched to a gene: 1. CDR3 size: 16 residues. The germline gives CDR1 MGHRA, CDR2 YSYEKL. Source: unsorted PBMCs, taken 1.2 years after starting antiretroviral therapy. V is TRBV4-1 and J is TRBJ2-4; 8 nucleotides line up with TRBD2. The source is a middle-aged man with HIV. The CDR3 sequence is CASSQDGGAAKNIQYF. In nucleotides, the CDR3 is TGCGCCAGCAGCCAAGACGGGGGGGCAGCCAAAAACATTCAGTACTTC.